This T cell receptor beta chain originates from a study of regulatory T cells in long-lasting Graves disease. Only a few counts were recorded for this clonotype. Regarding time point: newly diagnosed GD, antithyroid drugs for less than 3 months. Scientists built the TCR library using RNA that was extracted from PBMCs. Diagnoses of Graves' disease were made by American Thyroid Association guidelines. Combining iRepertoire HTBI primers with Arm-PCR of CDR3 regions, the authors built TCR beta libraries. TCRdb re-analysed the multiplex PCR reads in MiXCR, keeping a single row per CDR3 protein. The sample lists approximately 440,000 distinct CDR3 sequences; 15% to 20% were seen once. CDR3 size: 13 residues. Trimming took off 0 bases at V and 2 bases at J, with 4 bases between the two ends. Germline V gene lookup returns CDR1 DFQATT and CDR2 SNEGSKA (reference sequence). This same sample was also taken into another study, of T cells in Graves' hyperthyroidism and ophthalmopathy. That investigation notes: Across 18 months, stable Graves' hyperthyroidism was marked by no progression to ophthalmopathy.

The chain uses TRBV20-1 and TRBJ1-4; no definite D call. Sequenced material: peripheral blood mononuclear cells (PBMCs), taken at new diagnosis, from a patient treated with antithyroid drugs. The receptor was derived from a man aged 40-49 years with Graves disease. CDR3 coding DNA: TGCAGTGCTAGAGACTTGACTAATGAAAAACTGTTTTTT. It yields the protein CSARDLTNEKLFF.